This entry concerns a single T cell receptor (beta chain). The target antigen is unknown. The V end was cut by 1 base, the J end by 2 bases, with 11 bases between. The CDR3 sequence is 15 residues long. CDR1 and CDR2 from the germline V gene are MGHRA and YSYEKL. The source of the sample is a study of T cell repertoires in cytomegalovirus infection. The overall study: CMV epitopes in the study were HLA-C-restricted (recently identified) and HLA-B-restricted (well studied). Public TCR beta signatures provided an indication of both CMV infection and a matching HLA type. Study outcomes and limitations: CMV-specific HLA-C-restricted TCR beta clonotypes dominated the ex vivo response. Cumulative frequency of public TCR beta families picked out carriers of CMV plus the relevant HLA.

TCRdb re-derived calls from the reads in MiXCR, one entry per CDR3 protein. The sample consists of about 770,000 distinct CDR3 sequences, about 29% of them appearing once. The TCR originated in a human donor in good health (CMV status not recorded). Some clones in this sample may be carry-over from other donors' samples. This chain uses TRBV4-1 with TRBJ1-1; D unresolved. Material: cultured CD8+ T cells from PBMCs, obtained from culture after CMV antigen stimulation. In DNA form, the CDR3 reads TGCGCCAGCAGCCAAGCAACGGAGTCTAACACTGAAGCTTTCTTT. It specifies CASSQATESNTEAFF.